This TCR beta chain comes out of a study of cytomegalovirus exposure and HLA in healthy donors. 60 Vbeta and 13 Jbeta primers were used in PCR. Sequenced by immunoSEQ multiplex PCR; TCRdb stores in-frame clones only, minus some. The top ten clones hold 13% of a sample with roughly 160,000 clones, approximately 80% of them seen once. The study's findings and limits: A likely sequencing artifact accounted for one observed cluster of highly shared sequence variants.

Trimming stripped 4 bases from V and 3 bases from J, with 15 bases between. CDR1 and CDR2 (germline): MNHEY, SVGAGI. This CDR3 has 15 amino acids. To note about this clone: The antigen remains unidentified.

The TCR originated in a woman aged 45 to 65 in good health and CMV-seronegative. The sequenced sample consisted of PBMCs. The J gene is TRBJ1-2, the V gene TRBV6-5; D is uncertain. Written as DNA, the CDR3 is TGTGCCAGCAGTTCCTCTGGGAGACTGGACTATGGCTACACCTTC. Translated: CASSSSGRLDYGYTF.